A few counts support the clone carrying this T cell receptor beta chain. Its antigen is not identified. The record originates from a study of cytomegalovirus exposure and HLA in healthy donors. Study-level points and caveats: It was assumed in the presence/absence analyses that sequencing depth was roughly uniform across donors. A missense variant in DCLRE1C was later tied to TCR beta V- and J-gene trimming. The authors reported that TCR beta sequences could predict HLA-A and HLA-B alleles. These predictions were accurate for most subjects in the first cohort. Exclusion as indistinguishable affected some V segments, including TRBV6-2 and TRBV6-3.

The germline gives CDR1 MNHEY, CDR2 SMNVEV (reference sequence). The CDR3 runs to 13 residues. V gave up 8 bases and J gave up 4 bases, with 15 bases separating them. Primers for the PCR totalled 60 Vbeta and 13 Jbeta. Sequencing was performed with immunoSEQ multiplex PCR; in TCRdb, only in-frame clones are kept and a portion is missing. Of some 120,000 clones in the sample, about four fifths are singletons; the top ten hold 7.5% to 9.5%. This chain uses TRBV27 with TRBJ2-7; D may be TRBD2 (5 bases). Sample: PBMCs. This TCR was sampled from a woman aged 50 to 60 in good health and CMV-seropositive. The DNA of the CDR3 is TGTGCCAGCGGACGGGAATCGAAATACGAGCAGTACTTC. It specifies CASGRESKYEQYF.